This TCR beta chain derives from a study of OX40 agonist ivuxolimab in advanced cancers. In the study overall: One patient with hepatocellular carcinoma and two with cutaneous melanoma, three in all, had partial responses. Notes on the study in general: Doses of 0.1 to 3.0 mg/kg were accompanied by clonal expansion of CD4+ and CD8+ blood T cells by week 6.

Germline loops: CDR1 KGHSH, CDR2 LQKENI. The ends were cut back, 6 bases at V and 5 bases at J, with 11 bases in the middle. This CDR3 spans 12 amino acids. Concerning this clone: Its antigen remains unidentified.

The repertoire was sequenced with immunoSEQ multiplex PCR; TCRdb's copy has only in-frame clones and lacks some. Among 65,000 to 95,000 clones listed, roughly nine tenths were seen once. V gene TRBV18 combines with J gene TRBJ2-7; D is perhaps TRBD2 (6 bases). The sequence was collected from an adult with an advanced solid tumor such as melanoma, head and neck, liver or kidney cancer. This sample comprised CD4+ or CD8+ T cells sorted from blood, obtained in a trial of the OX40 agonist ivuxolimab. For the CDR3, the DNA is TGTGCCAGCTCCCCTGCGGGGAACGAGCAGTACTTC. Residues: CASSPAGNEQYF.